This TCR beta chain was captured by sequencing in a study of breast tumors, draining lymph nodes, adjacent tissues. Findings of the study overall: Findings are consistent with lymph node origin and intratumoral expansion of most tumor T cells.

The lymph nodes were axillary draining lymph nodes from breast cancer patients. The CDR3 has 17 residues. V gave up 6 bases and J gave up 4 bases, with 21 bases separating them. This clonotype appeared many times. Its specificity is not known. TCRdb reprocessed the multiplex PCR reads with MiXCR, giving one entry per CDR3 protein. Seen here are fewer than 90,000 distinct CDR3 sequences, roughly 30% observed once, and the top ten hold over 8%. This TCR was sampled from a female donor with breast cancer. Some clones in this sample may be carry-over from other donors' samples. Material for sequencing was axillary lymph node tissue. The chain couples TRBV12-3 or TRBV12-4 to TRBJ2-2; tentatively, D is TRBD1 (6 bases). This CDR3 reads CASSQTLQGWATGELFF. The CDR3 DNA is TGTGCCAGCAGCCAAACCCTACAGGGATGGGCCACCGGGGAGCTGTTTTTT.